This TCR beta chain was recorded in a study of T-cell memory formation after mild COVID-19. Study background: Each donor largely had its own TCR clusters.

Using constant-segment primers, 5'RACE produced TCR alpha and TCR beta cDNA libraries carrying sample barcodes and UMIs. TCRdb re-called the 5' RACE reads through MiXCR, storing one row per CDR3 protein. The sample shows hundreds of thousands of distinct CDR3 sequences, roughly 21% of them seen only once. From germline, CDR1 is SGHTA and CDR2 FQGTGA. The CDR3 consists of 15 residues. The trim removed 5 bases at V and 1 base at J, leaving 6 bases unmatched. Sequenced sample: PBMCs or a T cell subset sorted from them (not recorded which). This chain uses TRBV7-3 with TRBJ2-3; TRBD2 aligns across 7 bases. This TCR was sampled from an adult woman who had mild COVID-19 (a few samples of this study predate the infection). Cell type and time point are not known. This chain's CDR3 is CASSRDYSGTDTQYF. As DNA, the CDR3 is TGTGCCAGCAGCCGGGACTATTCGGGCACAGATACGCAGTATTTT.